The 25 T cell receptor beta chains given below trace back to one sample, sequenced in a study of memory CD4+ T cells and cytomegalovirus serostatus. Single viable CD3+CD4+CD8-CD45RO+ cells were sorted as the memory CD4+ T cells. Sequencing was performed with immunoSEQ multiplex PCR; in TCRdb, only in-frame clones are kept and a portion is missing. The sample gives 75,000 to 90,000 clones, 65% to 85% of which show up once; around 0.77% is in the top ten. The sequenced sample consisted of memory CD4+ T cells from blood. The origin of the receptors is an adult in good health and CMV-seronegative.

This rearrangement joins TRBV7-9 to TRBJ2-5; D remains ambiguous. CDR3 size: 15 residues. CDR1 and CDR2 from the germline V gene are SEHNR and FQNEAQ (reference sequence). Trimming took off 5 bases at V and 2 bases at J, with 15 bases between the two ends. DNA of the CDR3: TGTGCCAGCAGCAAAATCCAATCTTATCAAGAGACCCAGTACTTC. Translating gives CASSKIQSYQETQYF.

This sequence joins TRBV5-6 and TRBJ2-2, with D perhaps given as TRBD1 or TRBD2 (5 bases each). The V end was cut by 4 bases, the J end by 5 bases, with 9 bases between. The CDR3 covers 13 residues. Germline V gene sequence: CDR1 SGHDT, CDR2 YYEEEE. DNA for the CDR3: TGTGCCAGCAGCCGGGACCTAACCGGGGAGCTGTTTTTT. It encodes CASSRDLTGELFF.

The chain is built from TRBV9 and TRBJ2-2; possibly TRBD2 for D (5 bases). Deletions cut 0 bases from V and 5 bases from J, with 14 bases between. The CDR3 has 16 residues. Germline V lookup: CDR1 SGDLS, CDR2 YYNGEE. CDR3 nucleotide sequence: TGTGCCAGCAGCGTAGCTTTACTAGAAGGAACCGGGGAGCTGTTTTTT. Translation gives CASSVALLEGTGELFF.

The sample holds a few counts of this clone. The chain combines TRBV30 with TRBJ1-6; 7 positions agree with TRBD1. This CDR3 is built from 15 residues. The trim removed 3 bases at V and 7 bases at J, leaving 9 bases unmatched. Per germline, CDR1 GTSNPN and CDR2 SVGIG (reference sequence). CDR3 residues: CAWRYPGQLNSPLHF. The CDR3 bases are TGTGCCTGGAGATACCCGGGACAGCTCAATTCACCCCTCCACTTT.

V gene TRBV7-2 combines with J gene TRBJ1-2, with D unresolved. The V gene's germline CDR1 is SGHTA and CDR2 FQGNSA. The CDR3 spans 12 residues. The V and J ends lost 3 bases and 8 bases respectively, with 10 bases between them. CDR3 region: CASSFSVGGYTF. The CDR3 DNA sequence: TGTGCCAGCAGCTTTTCAGTGGGCGGCTACACCTTC.

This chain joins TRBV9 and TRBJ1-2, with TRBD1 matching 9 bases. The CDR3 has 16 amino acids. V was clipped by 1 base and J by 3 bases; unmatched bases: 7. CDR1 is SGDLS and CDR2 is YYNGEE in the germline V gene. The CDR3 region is CASSVYEDRGHYGYTF. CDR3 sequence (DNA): TGTGCCAGCAGCGTATATGAGGACAGGGGCCACTATGGCTACACCTTC.

CDR3 sequence reads: CAWSTKGQGGEKLFF. CDR3 DNA sequence: TGTGCCTGGAGTACGAAGGGACAGGGGGGCGAAAAACTGTTTTTT. This chain joins TRBV30 and TRBJ1-4; 11 bases fit TRBD1. Germline-derived CDR1 and CDR2 are GTSNPN and SVGIG (reference sequence). The CDR3 runs 15 residues. J lost 8 bases, V lost 2 bases, and 7 bases had no gene match. Based on the CDR3 plus reference TRBV30 and TRBJ1-4, the full variable domain is SQTIHQWPATLVQPVGSPLSLECTVEGTSNPNLYWYRQAAGRGLQLLFYSVGIGQISSEVPQNLSASRPQDRQFILSSKKLLLSDSGFYLCAWSTKGQGGEKLFFGSGTQLSVL.

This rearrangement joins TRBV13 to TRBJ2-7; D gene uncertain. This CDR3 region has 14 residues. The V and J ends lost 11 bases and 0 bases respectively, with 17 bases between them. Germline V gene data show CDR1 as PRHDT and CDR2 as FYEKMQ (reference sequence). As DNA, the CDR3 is TGTGCCCTTCGGGCGGCCCCGAGCTCCTACGAGCAGTACTTC. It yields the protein CALRAAPSSYEQYF.

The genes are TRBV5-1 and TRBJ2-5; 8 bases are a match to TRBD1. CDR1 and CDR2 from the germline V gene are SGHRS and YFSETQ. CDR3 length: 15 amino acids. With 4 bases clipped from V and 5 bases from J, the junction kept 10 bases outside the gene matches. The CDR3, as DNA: TGCGCCAGCAGCGGAGGGACAGGAAGTTCCGAGACCCAGTACTTC. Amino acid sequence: CASSGGTGSSETQYF. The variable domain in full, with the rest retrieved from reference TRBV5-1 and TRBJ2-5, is KAGVTQTPRYLIKTRGQQVTLSCSPISGHRSVSWYQQTPGQGLQFLFEYFSETQRNKGNFPGRFSGRQFSNSRSEMNVSTLELGDSALYLCASSGGTGSSETQYFGPGTRLLVL.

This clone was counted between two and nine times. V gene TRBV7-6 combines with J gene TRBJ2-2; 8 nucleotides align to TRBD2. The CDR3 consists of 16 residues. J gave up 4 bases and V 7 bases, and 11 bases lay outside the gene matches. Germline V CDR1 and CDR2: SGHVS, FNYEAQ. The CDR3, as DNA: TGTGCCAGCATCCGGGGGGGACTAGTGGGCACCGGGGAGCTGTTTTTT. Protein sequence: CASIRGGLVGTGELFF. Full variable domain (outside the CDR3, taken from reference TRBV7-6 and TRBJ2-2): GAGVSQSPRYKVTKRGQDVALRCDPISGHVSLYWYRQALGQGPEFLTYFNYEAQQDKSGLPNDRFSAERPEGSISTLTIQRTEQRDSAMYRCASIRGGLVGTGELFFGEGSRLTVL.

Written as DNA, the CDR3 is TGTGCCAGCAGTCCCACCTCGCTGAGTAGACCCCTCCACTTT. This encodes CASSPTSLSRPLHF. This rearrangement joins TRBV28 to TRBJ1-6; D is undetermined. This CDR3 contains 14 residues. V lost 5 bases to trimming and J lost 12 bases, with 17 bases between them. Germline-derived CDR1 and CDR2 are MDHEN and SYDVKM. The variable domain in full, completed from reference TRBV28 and TRBJ1-6, reads DVKVTQSSRYLVKRTGEKVFLECVQDMDHENMFWYRQDPGLGLRLIYFSYDVKMKEKGDIPEGYSVSREKKERFSLILESASTNQTSMYLCASSPTSLSRPLHFGNGTRLTVT.

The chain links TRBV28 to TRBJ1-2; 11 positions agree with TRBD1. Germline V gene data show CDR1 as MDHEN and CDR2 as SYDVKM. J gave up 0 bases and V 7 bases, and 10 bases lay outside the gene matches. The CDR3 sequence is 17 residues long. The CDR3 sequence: CASTLGGQGAANYGYTF. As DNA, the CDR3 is TGTGCCAGCACCCTCGGAGGACAGGGGGCAGCTAACTATGGCTACACCTTC.

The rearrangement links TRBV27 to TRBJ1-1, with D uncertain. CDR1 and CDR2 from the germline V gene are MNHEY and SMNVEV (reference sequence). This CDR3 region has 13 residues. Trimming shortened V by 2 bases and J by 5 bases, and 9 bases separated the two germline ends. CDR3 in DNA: TGTGCCAGCAGTTTAAGGGAAAGAACTGAAGCTTTCTTT. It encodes CASSLRERTEAFF.

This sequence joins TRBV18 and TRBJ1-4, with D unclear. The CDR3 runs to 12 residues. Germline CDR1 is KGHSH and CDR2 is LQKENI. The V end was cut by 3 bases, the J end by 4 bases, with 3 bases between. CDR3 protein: CASSPRNEKLFF. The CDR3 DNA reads TGTGCCAGCTCACCCCGTAATGAAAAACTGTTTTTT.

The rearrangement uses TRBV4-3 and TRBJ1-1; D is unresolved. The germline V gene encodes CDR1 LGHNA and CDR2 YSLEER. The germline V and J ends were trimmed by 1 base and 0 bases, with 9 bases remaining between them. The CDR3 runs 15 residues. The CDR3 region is CASSQVLTVNTEAFF. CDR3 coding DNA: TGCGCCAGCAGCCAAGTTTTAACGGTGAACACTGAAGCTTTCTTT.

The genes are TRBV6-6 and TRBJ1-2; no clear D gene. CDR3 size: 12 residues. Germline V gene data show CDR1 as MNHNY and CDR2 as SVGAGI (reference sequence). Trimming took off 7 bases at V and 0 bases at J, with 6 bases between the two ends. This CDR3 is CASNNPNYGYTF. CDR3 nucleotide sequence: TGTGCCAGCAACAACCCTAACTATGGCTACACCTTC.

CDR3 DNA sequence: TGTGCCAGTAGTAAAAGGAGGGACGACCTTACTGTCGGCTACACCTTC. Its protein product is CASSKRRDDLTVGYTF. The rearrangement joins TRBV19 to TRBJ1-2, with D perhaps matching TRBD1 (5 bases). The CDR3 has 16 amino acids. Germline CDR1 and CDR2: LNHDA and SQIVND (reference sequence). The V end was cut by 4 bases, the J end by 8 bases, with 23 bases between. The variable domain in full, completed from reference TRBV19 and TRBJ1-2, reads DGGITQSPKYLFRKEGQNVTLSCEQNLNHDAMYWYRQDPGQGLRLIYYSQIVNDFQKGDIAEGYSVSREKKESFPLTVTSAQKNPTAFYLCASSKRRDDLTVGYTFGSGTRLTVV.

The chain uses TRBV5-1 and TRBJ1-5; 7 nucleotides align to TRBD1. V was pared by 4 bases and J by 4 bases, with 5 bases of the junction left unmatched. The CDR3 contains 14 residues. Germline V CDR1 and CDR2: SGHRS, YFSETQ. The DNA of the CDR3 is TGCGCCAGCAGCATCGGGACAGTGAATCAGCCCCAGCATTTT. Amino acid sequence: CASSIGTVNQPQHF.

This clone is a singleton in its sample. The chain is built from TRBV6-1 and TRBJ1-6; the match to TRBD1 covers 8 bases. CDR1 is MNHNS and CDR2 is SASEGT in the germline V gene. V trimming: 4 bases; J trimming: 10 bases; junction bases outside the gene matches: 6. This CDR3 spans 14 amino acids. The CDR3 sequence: CASSGDRTPSPLHF. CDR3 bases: TGTGCCAGCAGTGGGGACAGGACCCCCTCACCCCTCCACTTT.

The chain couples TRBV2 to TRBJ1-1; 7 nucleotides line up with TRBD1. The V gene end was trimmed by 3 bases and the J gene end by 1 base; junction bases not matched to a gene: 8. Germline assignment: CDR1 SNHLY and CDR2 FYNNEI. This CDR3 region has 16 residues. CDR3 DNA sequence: TGTGCCAGCAGTGATCTGGGACAGAGATCGAACACTGAAGCTTTCTTT. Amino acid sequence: CASSDLGQRSNTEAFF.

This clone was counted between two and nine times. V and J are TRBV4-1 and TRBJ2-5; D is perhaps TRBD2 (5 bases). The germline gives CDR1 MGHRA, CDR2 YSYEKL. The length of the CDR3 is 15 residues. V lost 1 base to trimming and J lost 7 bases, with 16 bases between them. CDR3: CASSQATIGVGTQYF. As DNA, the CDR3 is TGCGCCAGCAGCCAAGCGACGATCGGGGTGGGGACCCAGTACTTC.

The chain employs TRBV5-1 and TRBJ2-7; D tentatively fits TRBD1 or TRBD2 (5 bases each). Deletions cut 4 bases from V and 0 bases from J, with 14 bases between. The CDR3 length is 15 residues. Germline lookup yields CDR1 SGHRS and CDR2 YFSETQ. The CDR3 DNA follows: TGCGCCAGCAGCAGGGACGGATCACTCTCCTACGAGCAGTACTTC. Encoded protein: CASSRDGSLSYEQYF.

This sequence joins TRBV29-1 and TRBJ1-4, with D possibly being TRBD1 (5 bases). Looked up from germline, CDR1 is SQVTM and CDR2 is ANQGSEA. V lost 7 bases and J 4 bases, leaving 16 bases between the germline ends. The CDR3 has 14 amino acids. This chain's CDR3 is CSAHASGSNEKLFF. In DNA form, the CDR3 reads TGCAGCGCCCACGCCTCAGGGAGTAATGAAAAACTGTTTTTT.

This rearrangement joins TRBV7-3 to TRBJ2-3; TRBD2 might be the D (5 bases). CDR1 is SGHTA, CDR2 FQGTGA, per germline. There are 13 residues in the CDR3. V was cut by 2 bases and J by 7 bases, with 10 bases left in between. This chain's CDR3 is CASSLQLDHTQYF. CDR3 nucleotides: TGTGCCAGCAGCTTACAACTAGATCATACGCAGTATTTT.

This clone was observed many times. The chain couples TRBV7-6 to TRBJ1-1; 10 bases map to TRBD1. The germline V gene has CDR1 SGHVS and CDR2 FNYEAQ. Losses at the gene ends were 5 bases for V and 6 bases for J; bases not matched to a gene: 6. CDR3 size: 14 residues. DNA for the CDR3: TGTGCCAGCAGCGCTGACAGGGGGCAAGCTGAAGCTTTCTTT. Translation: CASSADRGQAEAFF.